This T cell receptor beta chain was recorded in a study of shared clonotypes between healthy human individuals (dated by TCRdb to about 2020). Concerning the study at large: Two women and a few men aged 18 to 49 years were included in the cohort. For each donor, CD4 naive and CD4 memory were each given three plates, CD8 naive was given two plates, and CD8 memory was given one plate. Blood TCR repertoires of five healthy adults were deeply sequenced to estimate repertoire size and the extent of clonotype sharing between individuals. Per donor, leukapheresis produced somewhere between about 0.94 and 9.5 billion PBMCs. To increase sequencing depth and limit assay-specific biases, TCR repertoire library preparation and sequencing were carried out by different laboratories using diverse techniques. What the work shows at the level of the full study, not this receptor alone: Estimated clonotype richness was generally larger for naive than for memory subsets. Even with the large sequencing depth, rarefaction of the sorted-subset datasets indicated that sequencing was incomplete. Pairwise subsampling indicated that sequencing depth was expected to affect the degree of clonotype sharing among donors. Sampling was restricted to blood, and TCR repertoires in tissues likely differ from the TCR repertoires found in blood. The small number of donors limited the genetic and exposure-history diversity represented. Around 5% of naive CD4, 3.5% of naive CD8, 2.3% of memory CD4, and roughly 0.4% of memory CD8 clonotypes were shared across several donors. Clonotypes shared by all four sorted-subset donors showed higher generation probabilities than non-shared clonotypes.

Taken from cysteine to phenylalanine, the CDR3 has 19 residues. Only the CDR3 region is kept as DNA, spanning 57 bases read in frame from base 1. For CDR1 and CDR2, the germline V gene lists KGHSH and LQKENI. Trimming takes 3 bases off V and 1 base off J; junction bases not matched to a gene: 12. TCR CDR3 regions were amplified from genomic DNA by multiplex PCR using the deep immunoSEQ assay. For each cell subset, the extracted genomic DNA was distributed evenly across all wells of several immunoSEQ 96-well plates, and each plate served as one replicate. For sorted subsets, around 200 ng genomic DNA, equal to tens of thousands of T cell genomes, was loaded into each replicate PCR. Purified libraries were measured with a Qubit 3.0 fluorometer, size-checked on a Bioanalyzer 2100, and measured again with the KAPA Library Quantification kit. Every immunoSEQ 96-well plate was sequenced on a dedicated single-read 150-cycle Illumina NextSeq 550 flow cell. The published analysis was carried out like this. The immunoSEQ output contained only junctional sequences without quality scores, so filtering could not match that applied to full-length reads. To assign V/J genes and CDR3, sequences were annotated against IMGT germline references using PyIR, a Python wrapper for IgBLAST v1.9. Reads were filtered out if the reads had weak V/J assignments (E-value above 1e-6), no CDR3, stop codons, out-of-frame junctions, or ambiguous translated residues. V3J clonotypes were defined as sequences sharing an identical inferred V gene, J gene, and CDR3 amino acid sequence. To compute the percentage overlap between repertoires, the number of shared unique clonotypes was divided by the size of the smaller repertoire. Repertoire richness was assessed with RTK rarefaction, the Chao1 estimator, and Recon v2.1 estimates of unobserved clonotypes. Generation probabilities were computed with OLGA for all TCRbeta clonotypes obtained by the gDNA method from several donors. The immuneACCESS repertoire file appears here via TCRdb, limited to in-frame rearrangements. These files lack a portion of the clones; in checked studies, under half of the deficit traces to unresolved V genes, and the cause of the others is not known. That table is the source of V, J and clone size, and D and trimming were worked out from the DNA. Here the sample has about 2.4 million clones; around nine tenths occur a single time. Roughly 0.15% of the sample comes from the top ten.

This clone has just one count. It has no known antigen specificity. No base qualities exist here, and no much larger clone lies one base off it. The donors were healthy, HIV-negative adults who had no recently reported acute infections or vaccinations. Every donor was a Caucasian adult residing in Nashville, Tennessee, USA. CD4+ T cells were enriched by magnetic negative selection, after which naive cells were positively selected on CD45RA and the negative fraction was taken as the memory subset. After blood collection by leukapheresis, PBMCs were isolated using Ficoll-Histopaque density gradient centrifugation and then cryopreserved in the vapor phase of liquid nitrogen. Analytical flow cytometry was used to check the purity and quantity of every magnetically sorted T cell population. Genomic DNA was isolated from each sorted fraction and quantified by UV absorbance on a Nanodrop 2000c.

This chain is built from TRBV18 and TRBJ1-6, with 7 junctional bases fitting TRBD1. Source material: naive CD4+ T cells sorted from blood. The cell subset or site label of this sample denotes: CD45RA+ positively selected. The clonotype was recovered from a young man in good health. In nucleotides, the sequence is TGTGCCAGCTCACCTCAACTCCGGGACAGTCCTTCCTATAATTCACCCCTCCACTTT. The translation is CASSPQLRDSPSYNSPLHF.